Listed below are T cell receptor beta chains from one sample, sequenced in a study of T cells expressing NK-cell markers. TCRdb reworked the 5' RACE reads into one entry per CDR3 protein, no DNA. Listed are 200,000 to 300,000 distinct CDR3 sequences; 0.39% falls within the top ten. What was sequenced was blood T cells: a sorted CD56 or NKG2C T cell subset, CD4+ or CD8+ T cells, or bulk PBMC T cells (not recorded which). The origin of the receptors is a man younger than 35 in good health. The CDR3 runs from the conserved cysteine through the conserved F or W.

CDR3aa,j_gene,v_gene
CASSSSAGTDYEQYF,TRBJ2-7,TRBV5-4
CASSIVRQGQPQHF,TRBJ1-5,TRBV19
CASSVYREDNEQFF,TRBJ2-1,TRBV9
CASSAPSILTGELFF,TRBJ2-2,TRBV25-1
CSVAGRASNEQFF,TRBJ2-1,TRBV29-1
CASAGAGETQYF,TRBJ2-5,TRBV5-5
CSARATGNIDGYTF,TRBJ1-2,TRBV20-1
CSVERTGSSYEQYF,TRBJ2-7,TRBV29-1
CASSHTTQETQYF,TRBJ2-5,TRBV12-3/TRBV12-4
CASSLRAGSDEQYF,TRBJ2-7,TRBV7-3
CAGRLSSNEQFF,TRBJ2-1,TRBV2
CASSFTGVGETQYF,TRBJ2-5,TRBV5-6
CASSPTEVPKQFF,TRBJ2-1,TRBV18
CASSESREGTEAFF,TRBJ1-1,TRBV2
CSVAAGRAEAFF,TRBJ1-1,TRBV29-1
CSARDGDRVASGVTYEQYF,TRBJ2-7,TRBV20-1